This TCR beta chain was profiled in a study of beta chain features in type 1 diabetes. Notes on this clone: Its cognate antigen is unknown.

Reverse transcribing all isolated RNA meant expressed TCRB transcripts were sequenced. The assay was immunoSEQ multiplex PCR, and TCRdb's table has in-frame clones only and misses some. The repertoire holds hundreds of thousands of clones, with roughly an eighth as singletons. CDR1 is LNHDA, CDR2 SQIVND, per germline (reference sequence). The V gene end was trimmed by 4 bases and the J gene end by 4 bases; junction bases not matched to a gene: 7. The CDR3 consists of 16 residues. Study-level findings and limits: Significant though moderate, a shortening of TCRB CDR3s appeared in all four CD4+ subsets of Type 1 diabetes patients.

This receptor was obtained from a man younger than 35 with type 1 diabetes. The sample was naive CD4+ T cells from blood. V gene TRBV19 combines with J gene TRBJ1-5; 10 bases fit TRBD1. The CDR3 bases are TGTGCCAGTAGTAAGGGACAGGGGCTGCGAAATCAGCCCCAGCATTTT. Translation gives CASSKGQGLRNQPQHF.